Below, one TCR beta chain is given with its context. These data come from a study of control samples from healthy donors and cancer patients. The CDR3 loop spans 13 amino acids. Germline CDR1 is WNHNN and CDR2 is SYGVQD (reference sequence). V was trimmed by 8 bases and J by 4 bases, leaving 14 bases between them. Profiling relied on immunoSEQ multiplex PCR, and the TCRdb table lists in-frame clones only, not all of them. This sample has about 220,000 clones; around 94% occur once, and the top ten carry about 1.6%. The V gene is TRBV10-1, the J gene TRBJ2-5; D may be TRBD2 (6 bases). This receptor was identified in a man in his fifties in good health. The specimen sequenced was blood. CDR3 in amino acids: CASSRGEGETQYF. The CDR3 DNA reads as TGCGCCAGCTCGCGGGGTGAGGGAGAGACCCAGTACTTC.